This TCR beta chain was captured by sequencing in a study of CD8+CD57+ T cells in acquired aplastic anemia. The CDR3 contains 14 residues. In germline, CDR1 is LGHDT, CDR2 YNNKEL (reference sequence). Trimming took off 6 bases at V and 5 bases at J, with 13 bases between the two ends. Patients picked for sequencing had shown CD8+CD57+ cell expansion detected by flow cytometry. The cohort consisted entirely of patients having severe acquired aplastic anemia. Genomic DNA, the template, was used for profiling of the TCR beta VDJ and CDR3. TCRdb redid the calling of the reads with MiXCR, one entry per CDR3 protein. The sample lists under 200,000 distinct CDR3 sequences, around half occurring once.

The clonotype originates from a human donor with aplastic anemia. V gene TRBV3-1 combines with J gene TRBJ2-2; a possible D gene is TRBD1 (5 bases). Sequenced material: sorted CD4+, CD8+, or CD8+CD57+ T cells (not recorded which) from PBMCs. The CDR3 reads CASRKGMRTGELFF. DNA of the CDR3: TGTGCCAGCAGGAAGGGGATGAGGACCGGGGAGCTGTTTTTT.